This T cell receptor beta chain emerged from a study of blood T cell repertoires in COVID-19. Study context: There were acute and convalescent COVID-19 samples, and they came from the United States, Italy and Spain. The analysed material was cDNA or gDNA that came from T cells, B-cell-depleted T cells, or PBMCs.

Libraries were prepared by immunoSEQ multiplex PCR; TCRdb keeps only in-frame clonotypes and omits some of them. The sample carries 200,000 to 250,000 clones, 80% to 90% recorded once. This clone was detected once. Sequenced sample: peripheral blood. The receptor was derived from a man in his sixties with acute or convalescent COVID-19.

The CDR3 here is CASSRPGGKAFF. CDR3 nucleotides: TGTGCCAGCAGCCGGCCGGGGGGGAAAGCTTTCTTT. This chain joins TRBV14 and TRBJ1-1; D is perhaps TRBD1 (5 bases). Germline V gene data show CDR1 as SGHDN and CDR2 as FVKESK. V dropped 4 bases and J dropped 9 bases, with 12 bases sitting between them. The CDR3 is made up of 12 amino acids.